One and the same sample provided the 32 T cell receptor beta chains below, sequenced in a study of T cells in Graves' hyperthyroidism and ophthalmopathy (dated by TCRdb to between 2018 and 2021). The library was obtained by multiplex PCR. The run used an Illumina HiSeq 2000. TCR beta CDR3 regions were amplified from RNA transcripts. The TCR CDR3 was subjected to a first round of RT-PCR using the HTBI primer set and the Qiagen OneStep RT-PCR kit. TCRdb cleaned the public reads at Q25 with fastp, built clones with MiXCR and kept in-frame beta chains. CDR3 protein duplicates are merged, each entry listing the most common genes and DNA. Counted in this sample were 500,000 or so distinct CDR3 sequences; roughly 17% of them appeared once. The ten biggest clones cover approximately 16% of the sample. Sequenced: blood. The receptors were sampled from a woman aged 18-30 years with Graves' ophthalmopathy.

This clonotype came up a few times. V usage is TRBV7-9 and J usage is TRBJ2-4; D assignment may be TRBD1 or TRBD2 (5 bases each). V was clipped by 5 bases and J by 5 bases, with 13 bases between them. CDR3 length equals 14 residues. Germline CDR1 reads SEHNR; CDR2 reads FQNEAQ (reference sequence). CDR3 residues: CASSVEGPQNIQYF. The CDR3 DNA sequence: TGTGCCAGCAGCGTAGAGGGGCCCCAAAACATTCAGTACTTC.

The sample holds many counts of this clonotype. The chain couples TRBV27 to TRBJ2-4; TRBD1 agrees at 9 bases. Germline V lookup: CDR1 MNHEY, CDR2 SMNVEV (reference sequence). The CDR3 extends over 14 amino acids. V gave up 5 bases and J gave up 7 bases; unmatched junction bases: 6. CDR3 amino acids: CASSPLQGANIQYF. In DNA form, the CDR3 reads TGTGCCAGCAGTCCCCTACAGGGGGCGAACATTCAGTACTTC.

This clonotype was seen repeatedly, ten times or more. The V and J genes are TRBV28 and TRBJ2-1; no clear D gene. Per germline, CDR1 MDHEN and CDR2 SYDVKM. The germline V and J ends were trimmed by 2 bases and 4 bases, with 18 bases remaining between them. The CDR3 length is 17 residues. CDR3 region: CASSLPSAVGLYNEQFF. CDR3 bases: TGTGCCAGCAGTTTACCTTCCGCCGTGGGCCTTTACAATGAGCAGTTCTTC.

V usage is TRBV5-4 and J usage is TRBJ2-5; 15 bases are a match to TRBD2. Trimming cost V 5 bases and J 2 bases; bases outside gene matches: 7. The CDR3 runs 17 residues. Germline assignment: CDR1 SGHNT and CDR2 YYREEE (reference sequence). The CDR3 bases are TGTGCCAGCAGAGGGACTAGCGGGGGGATGAGGCAAGAGACCCAGTACTTC. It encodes CASRGTSGGMRQETQYF.

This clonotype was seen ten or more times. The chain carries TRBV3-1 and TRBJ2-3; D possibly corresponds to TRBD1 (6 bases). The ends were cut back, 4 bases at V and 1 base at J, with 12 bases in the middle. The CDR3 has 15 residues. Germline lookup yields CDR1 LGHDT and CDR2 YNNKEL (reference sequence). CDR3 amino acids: CASSPDRTGTDTQYF. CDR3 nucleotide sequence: TGTGCCAGCAGCCCAGACCGGACAGGCACAGATACGCAGTATTTT.

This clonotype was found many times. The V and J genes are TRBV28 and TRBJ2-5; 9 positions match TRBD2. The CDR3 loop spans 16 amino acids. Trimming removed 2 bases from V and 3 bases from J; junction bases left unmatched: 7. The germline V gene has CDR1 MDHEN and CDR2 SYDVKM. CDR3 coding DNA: TGTGCCAGCAGTTTAAGGCGGGAGGGAGGGGAAGAGACCCAGTACTTC. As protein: CASSLRREGGEETQYF.

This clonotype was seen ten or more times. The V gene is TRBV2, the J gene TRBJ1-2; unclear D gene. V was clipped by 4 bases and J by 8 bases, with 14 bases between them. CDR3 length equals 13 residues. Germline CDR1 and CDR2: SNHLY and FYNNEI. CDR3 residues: CASSVEGYGGYTF. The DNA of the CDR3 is TGTGCCAGCAGTGTAGAGGGTTATGGAGGCTACACCTTC.

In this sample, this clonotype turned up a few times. The CDR3 sequence is CASSRGTGLNTEAFF. CDR3 nucleotide sequence: TGTGCCAGCAGCCGAGGGACAGGGCTTAACACTGAAGCTTTCTTT. The rearrangement uses TRBV5-6 and TRBJ1-1; 9 bases map to TRBD1. The J segment lost 2 bases and the V segment lost 4 bases, leaving 6 bases of the junction unmatched. Germline CDR1 SGHDT, CDR2 YYEEEE. This CDR3 is 15 amino acids long.

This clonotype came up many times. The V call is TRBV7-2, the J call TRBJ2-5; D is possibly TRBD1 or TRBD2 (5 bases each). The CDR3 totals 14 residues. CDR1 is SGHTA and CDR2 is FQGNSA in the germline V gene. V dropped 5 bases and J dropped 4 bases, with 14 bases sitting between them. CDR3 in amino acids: CASSRDPTPETQYF. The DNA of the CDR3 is TGTGCCAGCAGCCGGGACCCGACCCCAGAGACCCAGTACTTC. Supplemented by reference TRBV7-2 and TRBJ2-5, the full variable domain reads GAGVSQSPSNKVTEKGKDVELRCDPISGHTALYWYRQSLGQGLEFLIYFQGNSAPDKSGLPSDRFSAERTGGSVSTLTIQRTQQEDSAVYLCASSRDPTPETQYFGPGTRLLVL.

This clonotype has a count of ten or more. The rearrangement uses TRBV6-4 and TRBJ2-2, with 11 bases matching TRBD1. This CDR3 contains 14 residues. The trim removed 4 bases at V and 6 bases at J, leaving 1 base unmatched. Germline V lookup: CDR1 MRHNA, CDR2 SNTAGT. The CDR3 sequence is CASSGTGGAGELFF. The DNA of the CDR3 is TGTGCCAGCAGTGGGACAGGGGGCGCCGGGGAGCTGTTTTTT.

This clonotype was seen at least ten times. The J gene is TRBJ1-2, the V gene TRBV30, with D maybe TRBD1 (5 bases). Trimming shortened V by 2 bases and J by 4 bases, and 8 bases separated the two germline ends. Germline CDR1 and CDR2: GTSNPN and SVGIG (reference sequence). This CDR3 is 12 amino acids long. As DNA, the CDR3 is TGTGCCTGGAGTTCAGGGTTCTATGGCTACACCTTC. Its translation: CAWSSGFYGYTF.

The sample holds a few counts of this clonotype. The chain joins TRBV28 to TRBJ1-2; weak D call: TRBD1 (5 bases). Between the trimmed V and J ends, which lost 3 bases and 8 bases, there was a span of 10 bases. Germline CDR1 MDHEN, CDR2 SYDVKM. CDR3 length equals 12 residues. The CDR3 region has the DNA TGTGCCAGCAGTTTTAAGGGGCAGGGCTACACCTTC. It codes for CASSFKGQGYTF.

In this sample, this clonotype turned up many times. The CDR3 region has the DNA TGTGCCAGCAGTGAATTTGGGACAGGGGTACAAGAGACCCAGTACTTC. It encodes CASSEFGTGVQETQYF. The rearrangement uses TRBV6-1 and TRBJ2-5; 10 positions match TRBD1. Germline V gene data show CDR1 as MNHNS and CDR2 as SASEGT. The junction had 5 bases not matched to a gene; V was cut back by 2 bases and J by 2 bases. The CDR3 loop spans 16 amino acids.

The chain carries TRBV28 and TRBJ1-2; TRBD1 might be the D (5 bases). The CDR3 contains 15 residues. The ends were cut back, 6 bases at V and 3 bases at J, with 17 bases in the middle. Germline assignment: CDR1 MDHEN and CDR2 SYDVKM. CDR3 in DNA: TGTGCCAGCAGGTCTGCAGGGAGTGATCACTATGGCTACACCTTC. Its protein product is CASRSAGSDHYGYTF.

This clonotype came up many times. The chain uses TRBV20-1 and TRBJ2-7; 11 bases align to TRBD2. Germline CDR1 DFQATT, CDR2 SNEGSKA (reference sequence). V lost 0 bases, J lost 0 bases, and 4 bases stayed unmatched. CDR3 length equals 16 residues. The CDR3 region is CSARDQGLADSYEQYF. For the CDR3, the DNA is TGCAGTGCTAGAGATCAGGGACTAGCGGACTCCTACGAGCAGTACTTC.

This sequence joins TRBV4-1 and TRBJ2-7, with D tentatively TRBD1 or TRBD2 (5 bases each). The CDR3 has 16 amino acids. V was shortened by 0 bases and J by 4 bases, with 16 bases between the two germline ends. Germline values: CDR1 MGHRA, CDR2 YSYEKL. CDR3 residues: CASSQDNRDGYYEQYF. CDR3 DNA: TGCGCCAGCAGCCAAGACAACCGGGACGGATATTACGAGCAGTACTTC.

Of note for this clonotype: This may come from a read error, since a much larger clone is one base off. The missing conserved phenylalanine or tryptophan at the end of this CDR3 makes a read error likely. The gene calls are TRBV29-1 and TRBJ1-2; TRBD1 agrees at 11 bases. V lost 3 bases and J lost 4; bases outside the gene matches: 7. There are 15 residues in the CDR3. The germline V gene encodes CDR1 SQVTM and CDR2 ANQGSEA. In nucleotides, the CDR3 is TGCAGCGTTGAGGCCCAAGGGACAGGGGGCTATGGCTACACCCTC. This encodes CSVEAQGTGGYGYTL.

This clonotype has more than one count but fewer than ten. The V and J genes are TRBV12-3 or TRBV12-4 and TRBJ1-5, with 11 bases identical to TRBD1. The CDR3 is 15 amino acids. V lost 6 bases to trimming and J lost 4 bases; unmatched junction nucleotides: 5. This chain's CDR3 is CASRTGTGGNQPQHF. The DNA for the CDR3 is TGTGCCAGCAGAACCGGGACAGGGGGGAATCAGCCCCAGCATTTT.

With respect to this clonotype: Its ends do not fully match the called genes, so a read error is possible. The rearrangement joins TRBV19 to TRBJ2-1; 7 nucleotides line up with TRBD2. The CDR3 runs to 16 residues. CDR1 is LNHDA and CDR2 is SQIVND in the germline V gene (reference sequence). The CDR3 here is CASSRGTILSCNGQFF. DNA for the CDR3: TGTGCCAGTAGTAGAGGGACTATACTTTCCTGCAATGGGCAGTTCTTC.

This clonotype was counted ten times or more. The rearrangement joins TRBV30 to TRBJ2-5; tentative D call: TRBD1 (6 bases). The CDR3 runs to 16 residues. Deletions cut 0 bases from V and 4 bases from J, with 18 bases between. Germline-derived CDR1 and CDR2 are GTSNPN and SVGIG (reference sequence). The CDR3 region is CAWSVWTDFLLETQYF. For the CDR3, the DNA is TGTGCCTGGAGTGTTTGGACAGATTTTTTGTTAGAGACCCAGTACTTC.

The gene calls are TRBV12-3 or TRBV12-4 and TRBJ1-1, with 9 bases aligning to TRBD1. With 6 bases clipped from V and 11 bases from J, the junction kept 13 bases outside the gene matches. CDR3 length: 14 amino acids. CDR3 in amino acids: CASRPGTGTQGAFF. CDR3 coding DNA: TGTGCCAGCAGACCCGGGACAGGGACACAAGGGGCTTTCTTT.

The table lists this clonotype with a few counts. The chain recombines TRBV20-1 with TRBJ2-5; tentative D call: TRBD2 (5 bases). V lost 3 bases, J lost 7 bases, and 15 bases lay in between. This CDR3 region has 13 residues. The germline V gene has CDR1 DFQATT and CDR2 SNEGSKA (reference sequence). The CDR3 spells CSASWALEGTQYF. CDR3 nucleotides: TGCAGTGCTAGCTGGGCTCTTGAGGGGACCCAGTACTTC.

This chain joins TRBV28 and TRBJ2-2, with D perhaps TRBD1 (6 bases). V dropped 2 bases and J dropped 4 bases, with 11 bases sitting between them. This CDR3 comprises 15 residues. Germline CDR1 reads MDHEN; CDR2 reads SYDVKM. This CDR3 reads CASSLPQGITGELFF. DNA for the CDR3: TGTGCCAGCAGTTTACCACAGGGTATCACCGGGGAGCTGTTTTTT.

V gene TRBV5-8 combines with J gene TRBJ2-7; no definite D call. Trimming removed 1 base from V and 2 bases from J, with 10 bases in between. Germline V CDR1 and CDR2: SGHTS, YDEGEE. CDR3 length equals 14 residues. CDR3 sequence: CASSLFGGAYEQYF. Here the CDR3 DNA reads TGTGCCAGCAGCTTGTTTGGTGGAGCCTACGAGCAGTACTTC.

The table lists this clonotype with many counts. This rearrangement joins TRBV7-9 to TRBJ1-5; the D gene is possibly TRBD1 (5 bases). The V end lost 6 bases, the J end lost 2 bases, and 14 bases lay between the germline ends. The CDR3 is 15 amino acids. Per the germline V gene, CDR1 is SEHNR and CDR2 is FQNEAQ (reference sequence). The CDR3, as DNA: TGTGCCAGCAGTTCCGGAGGACAAGGCAATCAGCCCCAGCATTTT. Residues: CASSSGGQGNQPQHF.

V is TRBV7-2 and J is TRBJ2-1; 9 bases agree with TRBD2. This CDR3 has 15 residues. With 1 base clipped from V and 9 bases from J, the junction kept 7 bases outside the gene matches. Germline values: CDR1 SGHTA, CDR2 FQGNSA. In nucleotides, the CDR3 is TGTGCCAGCAGCTTAGAAGCTAGCGGGGACTCTGAGCAGTTCTTC. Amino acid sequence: CASSLEASGDSEQFF. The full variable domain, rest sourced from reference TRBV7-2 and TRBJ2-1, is GAGVSQSPSNKVTEKGKDVELRCDPISGHTALYWYRQSLGQGLEFLIYFQGNSAPDKSGLPSDRFSAERTGGSVSTLTIQRTQQEDSAVYLCASSLEASGDSEQFFGPGTRLTVL.

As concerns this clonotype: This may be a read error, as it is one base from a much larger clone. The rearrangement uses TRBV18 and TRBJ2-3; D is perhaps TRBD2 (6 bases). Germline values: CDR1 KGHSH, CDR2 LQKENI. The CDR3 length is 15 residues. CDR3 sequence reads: CASSPQIGGTGTQYF. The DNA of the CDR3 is TGTGCCAGCTCACCACAGATCGGGGGTACAGGTACGCAGTATTTT.

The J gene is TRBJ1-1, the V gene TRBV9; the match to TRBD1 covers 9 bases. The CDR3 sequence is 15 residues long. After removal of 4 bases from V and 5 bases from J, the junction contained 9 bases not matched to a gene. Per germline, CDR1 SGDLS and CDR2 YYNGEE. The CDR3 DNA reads TGTGCCAGCAGCCCCCGGACAGGGGATAATACTGAAGCTTTCTTT. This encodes CASSPRTGDNTEAFF.

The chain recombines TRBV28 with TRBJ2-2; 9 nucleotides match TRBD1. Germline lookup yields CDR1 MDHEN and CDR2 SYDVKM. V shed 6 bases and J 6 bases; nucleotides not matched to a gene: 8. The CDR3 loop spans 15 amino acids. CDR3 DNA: TGTGCCAGCAGCCTTCCGGGACAGGGTGCCGGGGAGCTGTTTTTT. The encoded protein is CASSLPGQGAGELFF.

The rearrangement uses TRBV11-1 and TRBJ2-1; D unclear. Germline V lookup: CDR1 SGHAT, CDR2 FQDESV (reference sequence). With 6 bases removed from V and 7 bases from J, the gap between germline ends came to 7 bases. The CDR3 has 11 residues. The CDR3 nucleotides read TGTGCCAGCAGTGAATTAAATGAGCAGTTCTTC. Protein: CASSELNEQFF.

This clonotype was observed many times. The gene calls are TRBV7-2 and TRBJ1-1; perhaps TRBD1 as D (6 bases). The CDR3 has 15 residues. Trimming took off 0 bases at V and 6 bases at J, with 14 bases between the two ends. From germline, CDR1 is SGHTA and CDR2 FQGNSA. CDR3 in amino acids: CASSLASSGEAEAFF. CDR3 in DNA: TGTGCCAGCAGCTTAGCCTCGTCAGGGGAGGCTGAAGCTTTCTTT.

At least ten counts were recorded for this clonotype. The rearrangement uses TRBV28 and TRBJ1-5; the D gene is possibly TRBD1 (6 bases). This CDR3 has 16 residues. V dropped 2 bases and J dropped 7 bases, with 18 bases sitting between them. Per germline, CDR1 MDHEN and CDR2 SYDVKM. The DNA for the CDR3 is TGTGCCAGCAGTTTAAACGGCAGGGGATCGCGGCAGCCCCAGCATTTT. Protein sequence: CASSLNGRGSRQPQHF.